This T cell receptor (beta chain) derives from a study of T cells in localized non-small cell lung cancer. Germline V CDR1 and CDR2: SGHKS, YYEKEE (reference sequence). The CDR3 covers 15 residues. Trimming pared 0 bases from V and 7 bases from J, leaving 16 bases between. A remark on this clone: No antigen is known for it.

Broader study findings: Heterogeneity remains possible because sequencing was limited to only one tumor region. The study found T cell clonality highest in uninvolved adjacent lung, above tumor.

Generated by immunoSEQ multiplex PCR, the TCRdb table keeps only in-frame clones and is missing some. Of approximately 12,000 clones listed, over 65% were seen once; the top ten hold approximately 23%. This clonotype was obtained from a male donor aged 60 or over with stage I lung adenocarcinoma. The chain has TRBV5-5 and TRBJ2-5; D remains unclear. Sample: peripheral blood, taken before any cancer treatment. The DNA for the CDR3 is TGTGCCAGCAGCTTGGTACCCACCGGGTCGGGGACCCAGTACTTC. Amino acids: CASSLVPTGSGTQYF.